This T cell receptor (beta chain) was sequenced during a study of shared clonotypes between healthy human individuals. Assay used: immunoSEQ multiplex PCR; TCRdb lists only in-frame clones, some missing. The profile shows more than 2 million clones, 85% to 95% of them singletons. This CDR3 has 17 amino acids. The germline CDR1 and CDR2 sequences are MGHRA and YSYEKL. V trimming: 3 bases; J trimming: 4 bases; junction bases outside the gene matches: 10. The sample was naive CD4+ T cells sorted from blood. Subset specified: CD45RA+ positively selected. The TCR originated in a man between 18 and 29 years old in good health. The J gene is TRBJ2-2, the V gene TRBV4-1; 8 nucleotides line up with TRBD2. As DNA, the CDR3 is TGCGCCAGCAGCCAGCAAGGGCGGGGGGCGTCCACCGGGGAGCTGTTTTTT. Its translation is CASSQQGRGASTGELFF.